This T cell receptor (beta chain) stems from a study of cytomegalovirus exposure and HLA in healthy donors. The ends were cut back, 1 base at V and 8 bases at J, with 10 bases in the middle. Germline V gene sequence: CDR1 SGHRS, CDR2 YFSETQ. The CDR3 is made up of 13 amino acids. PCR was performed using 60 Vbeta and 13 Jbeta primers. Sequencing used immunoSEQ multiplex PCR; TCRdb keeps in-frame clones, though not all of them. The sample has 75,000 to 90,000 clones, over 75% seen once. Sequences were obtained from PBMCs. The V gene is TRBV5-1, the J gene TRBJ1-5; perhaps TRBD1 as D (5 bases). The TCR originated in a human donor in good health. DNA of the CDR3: TGCGCCAGCAGCTTGACAGGAGTGGAGCCCCAGCATTTT. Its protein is CASSLTGVEPQHF.